This is a list of T cell receptor beta chains from one sample in a study of T cell changes during pregnancy in multiple sclerosis. The method was immunoSEQ multiplex PCR; TCRdb's version includes in-frame clones alone and lacks a portion of them. The sample lists approximately 41,000 clones, roughly 89% occurring once. The specimen was CD4+ T cells from peripheral blood mononuclear cells, collected in the first trimester of pregnancy. The receptors were sampled from a female donor with multiple sclerosis, enrolled in a pregnancy study. Each CDR3 is given with its conserved first and last residue. A D gene is named only where the DNA matches it firmly. Size is stated for part of the rows, as once, few or many counts, or as a class when the clone is expanded.

d_call: .
v_call: TRBV5-4
clone_size: .
j_call: TRBJ2-6
cdr3_nt: TGTGCCAGCAGCTTGAGGGGGGGGGTCTCTGGGGCCAACGTCCTGACTTTC
cdr3_aa: CASSLRGGVSGANVLTF

d_call: TRBD2
v_call: TRBV19
clone_size: .
j_call: TRBJ2-3
cdr3_nt: TGTGCCAGTAACCAAGCGGGAGGGGGTACAGATACGCAGTATTTT
cdr3_aa: CASNQAGGGTDTQYF

d_call: TRBD2
v_call: TRBV7-2
clone_size: .
j_call: TRBJ2-1
cdr3_nt: TGTGCCAGCAGCTTAGTAAGCTCCGGACTAGCGGGTAGTTCAGAGCAGTTCTTC
cdr3_aa: CASSLVSSGLAGSSEQFF

d_call: .
v_call: TRBV28
clone_size: .
j_call: TRBJ2-7
cdr3_nt: TGTGCCAGCAGTACCCTTGGGGCCGTGGGATCCTACGAGCAGTACTTC
cdr3_aa: CASSTLGAVGSYEQYF

d_call: .
v_call: TRBV19
clone_size: .
j_call: TRBJ1-5
cdr3_nt: TGTGCCAGTAGTAGGACAGATAATAGCAATCAGCCCCAGCATTTT
cdr3_aa: CASSRTDNSNQPQHF

d_call: .
v_call: TRBV9
clone_size: few
j_call: TRBJ2-1
cdr3_nt: TGTGCCAGCGGAGAGGAGGGAGCCCCTTCCTACAATGAGCAGTTCTTC
cdr3_aa: CASGEEGAPSYNEQFF

d_call: TRBD2
v_call: TRBV7-3
clone_size: .
j_call: TRBJ2-1
cdr3_nt: TGTGCCAGCAGCTCCAGCGGGAGTACCTACAATGAGCAGTTCTTC
cdr3_aa: CASSSSGSTYNEQFF

d_call: .
v_call: TRBV29-1
clone_size: .
j_call: TRBJ2-3
cdr3_nt: TGCAGCGTTTTAGGGGCAGGGGATACGCAGTATTTT
cdr3_aa: CSVLGAGDTQYF

d_call: TRBD2
v_call: TRBV29-1
clone_size: .
j_call: TRBJ2-1
cdr3_nt: TGCAGCGCCCGAGGGCTAGCGGGACACAATGAGCAGTTCTTC
cdr3_aa: CSARGLAGHNEQFF

d_call: .
v_call: TRBV4-2
clone_size: .
j_call: TRBJ1-5
cdr3_nt: TGTGCCAGCAGCCAAGAAGAGGGACAGCCCCAGCATTTT
cdr3_aa: CASSQEEGQPQHF

d_call: .
v_call: TRBV7-2
clone_size: .
j_call: TRBJ2-5
cdr3_nt: TGTGCCAGCAGCTTAAACAGGGTTAGGAGTCGAGAGACCCAGTACTTC
cdr3_aa: CASSLNRVRSRETQYF

d_call: TRBD1
v_call: TRBV29-1
clone_size: .
j_call: TRBJ1-2
cdr3_nt: TGCAGCGTTACCCGAGGACAGGGAGATGGCTACACCTTC
cdr3_aa: CSVTRGQGDGYTF

d_call: TRBD2
v_call: TRBV2
clone_size: .
j_call: TRBJ2-1
cdr3_nt: TGTGCCAGCAGTGAAGTCAGCGGGAGTACAAATGAGCAGTTCTTC
cdr3_aa: CASSEVSGSTNEQFF

d_call: .
v_call: TRBV5-6
clone_size: .
j_call: TRBJ1-2
cdr3_nt: TGTGCCAGCAGCTTGGGGTCTTGGGCAGGGTATGGCTACACCTTC
cdr3_aa: CASSLGSWAGYGYTF

d_call: .
v_call: TRBV7-8
clone_size: .
j_call: TRBJ2-7
cdr3_nt: TGTGCCAGCAGCTTAGTGAGGCGGGAAGGGGAGCAGTACTTC
cdr3_aa: CASSLVRREGEQYF

d_call: TRBD2
v_call: TRBV11-2
clone_size: few
j_call: TRBJ2-1
cdr3_nt: TGTGCCAGCAGCGACGCGGCGGGAGTGAGGAATGAGCAGTTCTTC
cdr3_aa: CASSDAAGVRNEQFF

d_call: TRBD1
v_call: TRBV27
clone_size: .
j_call: TRBJ2-7
cdr3_nt: TGTGCCAGCAGTAGATCAGTACAGGGGTCAGGCGAGCAGTACTTC
cdr3_aa: CASSRSVQGSGEQYF

d_call: TRBD2
v_call: TRBV7-9
clone_size: .
j_call: TRBJ2-1
cdr3_nt: TGTGCCAGCAGCCTCCGGACTAGCGGGAGTTTCAATGAGCAGTTCTTC
cdr3_aa: CASSLRTSGSFNEQFF

d_call: TRBD2
v_call: TRBV19
clone_size: .
j_call: TRBJ2-2
cdr3_nt: TGTGCCAGTATGCGGCTAGCGGCCTATACCGGGGAGCTGTTTTTT
cdr3_aa: CASMRLAAYTGELFF

d_call: .
v_call: TRBV19
clone_size: .
j_call: TRBJ1-6
cdr3_nt: TGTGCCAGTACTTTTGGACAGTCACCAAATTCACCCCTCCACTTT
cdr3_aa: CASTFGQSPNSPLHF

d_call: .
v_call: TRBV21-1
clone_size: .
j_call: TRBJ2-1
cdr3_nt: TGTGCCAGCAGCTCAAATGGCGGGGGTGTTCTGTGTAATGAGCAGTTCTTC
cdr3_aa: CASSSNGGGVLCNEQFF

d_call: TRBD2
v_call: TRBV29-1
clone_size: .
j_call: TRBJ2-7
cdr3_nt: TGCAGCGTTGTTTCCCTAGCGGGAGCCTTAGGGGAGCAGTACTTC
cdr3_aa: CSVVSLAGALGEQYF

d_call: TRBD1
v_call: TRBV28
clone_size: few
j_call: TRBJ1-1
cdr3_nt: TGTGCCAGCAGTTTATCAGCAGGGGGGCACACTGAAGCTTTCTTT
cdr3_aa: CASSLSAGGHTEAFF

d_call: TRBD1
v_call: TRBV18
clone_size: .
j_call: TRBJ2-1
cdr3_nt: TGTGCCAGCTCACCACCCAGGGGGCTTCGCGTTGAGCAGTTCTTC
cdr3_aa: CASSPPRGLRVEQFF

d_call: .
v_call: TRBV5-4
clone_size: .
j_call: TRBJ2-7
cdr3_nt: TGTGCCAGCAGCTTGGGTCCATTTTCCTACGAGCAGTACTTC
cdr3_aa: CASSLGPFSYEQYF

d_call: .
v_call: TRBV19
clone_size: .
j_call: TRBJ1-5
cdr3_nt: TGTGCCAGTAGTATTGGTCAGGGGTCGTATCAGCCCCAGCATTTT
cdr3_aa: CASSIGQGSYQPQHF

d_call: .
v_call: TRBV6-5
clone_size: .
j_call: TRBJ1-1
cdr3_nt: TGTGCCAGCGGCAACTTAGGGGGGAACACTGAAGCTTTCTTT
cdr3_aa: CASGNLGGNTEAFF